The rows below give T cell receptor beta chains drawn from one sample of a study of T cell clonotyping in hematopoietic cell transplantation. Profiled with immunoSEQ multiplex PCR; TCRdb holds only in-frame clones, not every one. This table has 17,000 or so clones, 80% to 95% appearing once. The sequenced sample consisted of peripheral blood mononuclear cells. Receptor source: a man between 40 and 49 years old in good health. Some clones in this sample may be carry-over from other donors' samples. The CDR3 runs from the conserved cysteine through the conserved F or W. The D gene is left open where the match is weak. Clone size appears in some rows only: once, few, many, or a class for an expanded clone.

TRBV27,-,TRBD1,TRBJ1-2,CASGTDLYGYTF,TGTGCCAGCGGGACAGACCTCTATGGCTACACCTTC
TRBV5-1,-,-,TRBJ2-5,CASSLVGGQETQYF,TGCGCCAGCAGCTTGGTTGGGGGCCAAGAGACCCAGTACTTC
TRBV2,-,TRBD1,TRBJ1-2,CASSVAAGGTSSGYTF,TGTGCCAGCAGTGTAGCGGCAGGGGGAACGAGTAGTGGCTACACCTTC
TRBV6-6,once,TRBD2,TRBJ2-5,CASSYLSGGETQYF,TGTGCCAGCAGTTACTTGTCGGGGGGGGAGACCCAGTACTTC
TRBV4-3,-,-,TRBJ1-2,CASSPTGNYGYTF,TGCGCCAGCAGCCCTACAGGGAACTATGGCTACACCTTC
TRBV19,-,-,TRBJ2-2,CASNLNTGELFF,TGTGCCAGTAATCTAAACACCGGGGAGCTGTTTTTT
TRBV6-6,once,TRBD2,TRBJ2-3,CASSWASGTDTQYF,TGTGCCAGCAGTTGGGCTAGCGGAACAGATACGCAGTATTTT
TRBV6-6,-,-,TRBJ1-5,CATAGGLQLLEPQHF,TGTGCCACAGCCGGGGGCCTACAGCTTCTTGAGCCCCAGCATTTT
TRBV2,-,-,TRBJ2-2,CASRARGTGELFF,TGTGCCAGCAGAGCCAGGGGTACCGGGGAGCTGTTTTTT
TRBV27,-,-,TRBJ1-2,CASRGGGRGSYTF,TGTGCCAGCAGGGGGGGCGGCCGCGGGAGCTACACCTTC
TRBV4-1,few,-,TRBJ1-5,CASSQEGQPYSNQPQHF,TGCGCCAGCAGCCAAGAAGGGCAGCCTTATAGCAATCAGCCCCAGCATTTT
TRBV15,-,-,TRBJ1-5,CATANQPQHF,TGTGCCACAGCAAATCAGCCCCAGCATTTT
TRBV7-8,-,-,TRBJ2-3,CASSLPDTQYF,TGTGCCAGCAGCCTTCCGGATACGCAGTATTTT
TRBV19,-,-,TRBJ1-2,CASSIWGRIEGSQGYTF,TGTGCCAGTAGTATATGGGGACGAATCGAGGGGTCCCAGGGCTACACCTTC
TRBV2,-,-,TRBJ2-7,CASSEYPGGSSYEQYF,TGTGCCAGCAGTGAATACCCTGGTGGAAGCTCCTACGAGCAGTACTTC
TRBV4-3,-,-,TRBJ1-5,CASSRLRGEPQHF,TGCGCCAGCAGCCGGCTTAGAGGAGAGCCCCAGCATTTT
TRBV13,-,TRBD2,TRBJ2-7,CASSLIRRELAGGHHEQYF,TGTGCCAGCAGCTTAATAAGGCGGGAGCTAGCGGGGGGGCACCACGAGCAGTACTTC